This T cell receptor beta chain originates from a study of blood T cell repertoires in COVID-19. The CDR3 spans 15 residues. V was clipped by 3 bases and J by 7 bases, with 20 bases between them. Germline V gene data show CDR1 as SGHRS and CDR2 as YFSETQ. Measured with immunoSEQ multiplex PCR; TCRdb has only the in-frame clones, and not every one. In the table there are about 80,000 clones, about four fifths of which are singletons. Only one count was recorded for this clone. The gene calls are TRBV5-1 and TRBJ2-7, with a tentative D call TRBD1 (7 bases). This sequence originates from an elderly man with acute or convalescent COVID-19. The sequencing input was peripheral blood. In DNA form, the CDR3 reads TGCGCCAGCAGCTGGAGGGGGCAGGGGGACGTTGAGCAGTACTTC. It codes for CASSWRGQGDVEQYF.